The source of this TCR beta chain is a study of shared clonotypes between healthy human individuals. Study-level information: Plates per donor: three CD4 naive, three CD4 memory, two CD8 naive, one CD8 memory.

V shed 4 bases, J shed 6 bases, and the junction held 7 bases outside the gene matches. This CDR3 has 15 amino acids. The germline CDR1 and CDR2 sequences are MNHGY and SVAAGI. Whole-study results and caveats: It was only blood that was sampled, and tissue repertoires likely differ. The study found roughly 5% of naive CD4 clonotypes shared across a few donors.

Comments on this clone: No antigen is known for it.

Data came from immunoSEQ multiplex PCR; TCRdb stores just in-frame clones and leaves some out. The top ten clones hold about 0.057% of a sample with some 650,000 clones, approximately 97% of them seen once. The chain is built from TRBV6-9 and TRBJ2-2; 8 bases are a match to TRBD2. The clonotype originates from a woman aged 30 to 39 in good health. Sequencing was performed on naive CD4+ T cells sorted from blood. Sample subset: CD45RA+ positively selected. The CDR3 here is CASSSGLEIPGELFF. Here the CDR3 DNA reads TGTGCCAGCAGTTCGGGACTAGAAATTCCCGGGGAGCTGTTTTTT.